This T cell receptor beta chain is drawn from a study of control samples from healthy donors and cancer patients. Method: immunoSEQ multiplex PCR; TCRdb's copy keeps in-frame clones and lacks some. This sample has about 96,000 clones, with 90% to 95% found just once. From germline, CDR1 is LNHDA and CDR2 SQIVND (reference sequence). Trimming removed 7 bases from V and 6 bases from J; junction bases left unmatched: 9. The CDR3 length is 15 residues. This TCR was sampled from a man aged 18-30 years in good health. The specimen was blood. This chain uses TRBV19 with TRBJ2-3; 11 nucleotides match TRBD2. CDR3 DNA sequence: TGTGCCAGTACCCCAGAACTAGCGGGAGTCGATACGCAGTATTTT. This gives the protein CASTPELAGVDTQYF.